This T cell receptor (beta chain) was profiled in a study of T cells expressing NK-cell markers. Study-wide context: Seven sequenced donors out of eight were HCMV-seropositive, one seronegative. Broader study findings: Expanded NKG2C+ T cell clones were not confirmed as HCMV-specific.

The authors generated TCR beta cDNA through 5'RACE template switching with UMIs. One entry per CDR3 protein, without DNA, is what TCRdb gives after re-calling the 5' RACE reads. The repertoire table contains 120,000 to 150,000 distinct CDR3 sequences. Comment on this clonotype: Antigen: not known.

In germline, CDR1 is DFQATT, CDR2 SNEGSKA (reference sequence). The CDR3 covers 16 residues. This receptor was identified in a man between 18 and 29 years old in good health. This chain links TRBV20-1 with TRBJ2-1; TCRdb's D call of TRBD2 is untestable without DNA. Sequenced material: blood T cells: a sorted CD56 or NKG2C T cell subset, CD4+ or CD8+ T cells, or bulk PBMC T cells (not recorded which). CDR3 region: CSAREIGQRRYNEQFF.